This T cell receptor beta chain appears in the sequencing data of a study of blood T cell repertoires in COVID-19. Study processing details: For nucleated cells, counts were estimated from reference gene primer amplification. Sequenced by immunoSEQ multiplex PCR; TCRdb stores in-frame clones only, minus some. The DNA gave D and trimming, while V, J and clone size come from that table. The sample has approximately 67,000 clones; around 82% are singletons. The V gene lost 4 bases and the J gene lost 4 bases, with 13 bases spanning the gap. CDR1 is GTSNPN and CDR2 is SVGIG in the germline V gene (reference sequence). The CDR3 is 13 amino acids.

The sequence came from a man aged 55 to 70 with acute or convalescent COVID-19. Sequencing was carried out using peripheral blood. V is TRBV30 and J is TRBJ1-1, with D unclear. CDR3 residues: CAWTWALGTEAFF. In nucleotides, the CDR3 is TGTGCCTGGACATGGGCTTTGGGCACTGAAGCTTTCTTT.